What follows describes a single TCR beta chain. The antigen remains undetermined. This record comes from a study of T-cell memory formation after mild COVID-19. CDR1 and CDR2 from the germline V gene are SGHNT and YYREEE (reference sequence). V lost 0 bases, J lost 2 bases, and 10 bases lay in between. This CDR3 region has 15 residues. MiXCR was run by TCRdb on the 5' RACE reads, yielding one entry per CDR3 protein. This sample has roughly 260,000 distinct CDR3 sequences, with roughly 15% found just once. Study results and caveats: Clones contracting over day 15 to 85 were CD4/CD8 balanced, with later expanders leaning CD4+. Cross-reactive memory seemingly joined, as some responding clones were found in pre-infection memory. What remained unconfirmed was the SARS-CoV-2 specificity of second-wave clones peaking on day 37.

The chain recombines TRBV5-4 with TRBJ2-3; D call uncertain. The sequenced sample consisted of PBMCs or a T cell subset sorted from them (not recorded which). The clonotype was recovered from a man between 18 and 35 years old who had mild COVID-19 (a few samples of this study predate the infection). Cell type and time point are not known. CDR3 sequence reads: CASSLGGGLTDTQYF. The CDR3 DNA is TGTGCCAGCAGCTTGGGAGGCGGCCTCACAGATACGCAGTATTTT.